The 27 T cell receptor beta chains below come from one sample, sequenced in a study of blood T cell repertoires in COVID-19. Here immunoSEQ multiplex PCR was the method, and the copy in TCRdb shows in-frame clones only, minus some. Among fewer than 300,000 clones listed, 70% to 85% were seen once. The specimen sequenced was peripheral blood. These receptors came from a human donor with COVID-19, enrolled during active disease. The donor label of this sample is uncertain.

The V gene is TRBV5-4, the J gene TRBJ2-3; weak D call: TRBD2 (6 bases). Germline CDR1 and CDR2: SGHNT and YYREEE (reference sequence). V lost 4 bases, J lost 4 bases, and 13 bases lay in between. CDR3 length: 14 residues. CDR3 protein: CASSIRGGPDTQYF. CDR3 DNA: TGTGCCAGCAGCATCCGGGGAGGCCCAGATACGCAGTATTTT.

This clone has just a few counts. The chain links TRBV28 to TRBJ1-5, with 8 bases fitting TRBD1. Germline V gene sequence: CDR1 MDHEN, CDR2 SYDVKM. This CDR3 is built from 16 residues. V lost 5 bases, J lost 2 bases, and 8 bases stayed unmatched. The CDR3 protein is CASSKAGGLGNQPQHF. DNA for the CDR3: TGTGCCAGCAGTAAAGCAGGGGGCTTAGGCAATCAGCCCCAGCATTTT.

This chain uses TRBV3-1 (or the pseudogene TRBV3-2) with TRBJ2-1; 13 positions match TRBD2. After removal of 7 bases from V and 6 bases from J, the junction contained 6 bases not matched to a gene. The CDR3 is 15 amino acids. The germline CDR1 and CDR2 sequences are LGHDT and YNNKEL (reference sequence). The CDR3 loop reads CASTNGLAGVNEQFF. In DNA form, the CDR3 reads TGTGCCAGCACTAACGGACTAGCGGGAGTCAATGAGCAGTTCTTC.

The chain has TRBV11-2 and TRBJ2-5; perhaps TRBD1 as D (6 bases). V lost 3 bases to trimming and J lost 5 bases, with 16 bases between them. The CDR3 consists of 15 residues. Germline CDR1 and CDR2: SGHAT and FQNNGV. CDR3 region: CASSLWSGQGETQYF. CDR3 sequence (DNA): TGTGCCAGCAGCTTGTGGTCAGGGCAGGGGGAGACCCAGTACTTC.

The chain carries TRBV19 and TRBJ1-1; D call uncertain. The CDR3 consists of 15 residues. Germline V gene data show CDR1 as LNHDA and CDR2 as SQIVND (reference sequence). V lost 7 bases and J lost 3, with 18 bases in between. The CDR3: CASTVSVISYTEAFF. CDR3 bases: TGTGCCAGTACTGTCTCAGTGATCTCTTACACTGAAGCTTTCTTT.

CDR3 nucleotide sequence: TGTGCCAGCAGCGCCAGCGGGATTTGGGGTGAGCAGTTCTTC. Its protein product is CASSASGIWGEQFF. The V gene is TRBV7-2, the J gene TRBJ2-1, with 7 bases fitting TRBD2. The germline V gene encodes CDR1 SGHTA and CDR2 FQGNSA. Unmatched junction bases numbered 10, after V lost 5 bases and J lost 9 bases. The CDR3 has 14 amino acids.

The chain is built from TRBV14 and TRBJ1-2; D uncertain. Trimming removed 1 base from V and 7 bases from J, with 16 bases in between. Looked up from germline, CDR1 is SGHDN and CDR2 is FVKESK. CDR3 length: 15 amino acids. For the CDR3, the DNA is TGTGCCAGCAGCCAAGCTCGCGGGTTTGGGAGTGGCTACACCTTC. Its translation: CASSQARGFGSGYTF.

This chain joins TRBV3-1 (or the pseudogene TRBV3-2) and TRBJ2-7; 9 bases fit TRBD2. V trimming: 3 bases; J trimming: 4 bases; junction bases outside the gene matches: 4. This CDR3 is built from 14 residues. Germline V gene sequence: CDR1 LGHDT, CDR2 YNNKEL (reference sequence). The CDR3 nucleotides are TGTGCCAGCAGCCATACTAGCGGGTCTTACGAGCAGTACTTC. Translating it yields CASSHTSGSYEQYF.

CDR3 sequence reads: CASSLAGNYGYTF. DNA for the CDR3: TGCGCCAGCAGCTTGGCCGGGAACTATGGCTACACCTTC. The J gene is TRBJ1-2, the V gene TRBV5-1; D is uncertain. From germline, CDR1 is SGHRS and CDR2 YFSETQ. The V end lost 0 bases, the J end lost 2 bases, and 5 bases lay between the germline ends. CDR3 size: 13 residues.

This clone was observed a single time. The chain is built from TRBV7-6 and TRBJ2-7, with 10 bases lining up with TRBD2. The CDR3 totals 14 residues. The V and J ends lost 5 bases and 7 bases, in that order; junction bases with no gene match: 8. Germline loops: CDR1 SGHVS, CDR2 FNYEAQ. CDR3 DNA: TGTGCCAGCAGCACGACTAGCGGGTCGGGGGAGCAGTACTTC. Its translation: CASSTTSGSGEQYF.

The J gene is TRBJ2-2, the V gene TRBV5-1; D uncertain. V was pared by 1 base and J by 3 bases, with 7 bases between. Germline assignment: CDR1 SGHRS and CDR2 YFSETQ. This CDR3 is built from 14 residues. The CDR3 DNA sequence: TGCGCCAGCAGCTTGACAGCTTACACCGGGGAGCTGTTTTTT. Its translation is CASSLTAYTGELFF.

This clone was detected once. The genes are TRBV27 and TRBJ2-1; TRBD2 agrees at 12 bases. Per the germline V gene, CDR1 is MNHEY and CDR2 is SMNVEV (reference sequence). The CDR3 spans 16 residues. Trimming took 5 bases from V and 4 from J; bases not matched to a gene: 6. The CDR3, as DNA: TGTGCCAGCAGTCTCCTAGCGGGAGGGGCTTACAATGAGCAGTTCTTC. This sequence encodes CASSLLAGGAYNEQFF.

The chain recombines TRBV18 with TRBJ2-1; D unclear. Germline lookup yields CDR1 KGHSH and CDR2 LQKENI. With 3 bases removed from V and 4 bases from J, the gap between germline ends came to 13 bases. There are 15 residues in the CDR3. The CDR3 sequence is CASSPSAGPYNEQFF. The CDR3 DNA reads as TGTGCCAGCTCACCTTCGGCAGGCCCATACAATGAGCAGTTCTTC. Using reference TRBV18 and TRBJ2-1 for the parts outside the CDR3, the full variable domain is NAGVMQNPRHLVRRRGQEARLRCSPMKGHSHVYWYRQLPEEGLKFMVYLQKENIIDESGMPKERFSAEFPKEGPSILRIQQVVRGDSAAYFCASSPSAGPYNEQFFGPGTRLTVL.

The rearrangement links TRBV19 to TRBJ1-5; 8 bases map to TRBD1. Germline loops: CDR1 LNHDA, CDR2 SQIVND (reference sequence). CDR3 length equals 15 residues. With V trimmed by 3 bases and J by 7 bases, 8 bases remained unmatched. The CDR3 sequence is CASSIGRGPGQPQHF. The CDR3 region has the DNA TGTGCCAGTAGTATCGGCAGGGGGCCGGGGCAGCCCCAGCATTTT. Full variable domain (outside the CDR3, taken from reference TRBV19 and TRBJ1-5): DGGITQSPKYLFRKEGQNVTLSCEQNLNHDAMYWYRQDPGQGLRLIYYSQIVNDFQKGDIAEGYSVSREKKESFPLTVTSAQKNPTAFYLCASSIGRGPGQPQHFGDGTRLSIL.

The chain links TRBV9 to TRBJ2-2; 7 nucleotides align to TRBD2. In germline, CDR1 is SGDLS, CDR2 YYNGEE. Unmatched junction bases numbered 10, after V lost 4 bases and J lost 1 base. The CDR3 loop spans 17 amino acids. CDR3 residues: CASSPLGGRGNTGELFF. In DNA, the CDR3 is TGTGCCAGCAGCCCCCTGGGAGGGCGGGGGAACACCGGGGAGCTGTTTTTT.

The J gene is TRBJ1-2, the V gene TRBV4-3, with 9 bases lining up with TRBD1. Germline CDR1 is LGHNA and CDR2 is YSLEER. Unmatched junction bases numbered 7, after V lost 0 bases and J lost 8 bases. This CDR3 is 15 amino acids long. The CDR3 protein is CASSQDTGGAYGYTF. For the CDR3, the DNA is TGCGCCAGCAGCCAAGATACAGGGGGCGCGTACGGCTACACCTTC.

The CDR3 DNA follows: TGTGCCAGCAGTGATGGGGTGGAGCGGGGCAGACCGAATGAGCAGTTCTTC. Protein product: CASSDGVERGRPNEQFF. The genes are TRBV2 and TRBJ2-1; 7 positions match TRBD2. The CDR3 covers 17 residues. Per the germline V gene, CDR1 is SNHLY and CDR2 is FYNNEI. With 3 bases clipped from V and 7 bases from J, the junction kept 15 bases outside the gene matches. Variable domain in full (rest from reference TRBV2 and TRBJ2-1): EPEVTQTPSHQVTQMGQEVILRCVPISNHLYFYWYRQILGQKVEFLVSFYNNEISEKSEIFDDQFSVERPDGSNFTLKIRSTKLEDSAMYFCASSDGVERGRPNEQFFGPGTRLTVL.

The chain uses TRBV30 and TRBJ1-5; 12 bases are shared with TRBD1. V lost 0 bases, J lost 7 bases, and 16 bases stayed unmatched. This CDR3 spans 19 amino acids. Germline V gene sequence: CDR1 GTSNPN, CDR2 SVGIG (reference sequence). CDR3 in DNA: TGTGCCTGGAGTGTACGATTCGACTCCCGGGACAGGGGGCTACAGCCCCAGCATTTT. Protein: CAWSVRFDSRDRGLQPQHF. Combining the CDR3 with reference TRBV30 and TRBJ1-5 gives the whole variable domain SQTIHQWPATLVQPVGSPLSLECTVEGTSNPNLYWYRQAAGRGLQLLFYSVGIGQISSEVPQNLSASRPQDRQFILSSKKLLLSDSGFYLCAWSVRFDSRDRGLQPQHFGDGTRLSIL.

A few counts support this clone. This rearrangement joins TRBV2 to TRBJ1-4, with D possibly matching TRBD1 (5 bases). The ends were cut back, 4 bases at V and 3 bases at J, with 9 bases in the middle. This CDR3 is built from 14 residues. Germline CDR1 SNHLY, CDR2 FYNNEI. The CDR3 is CASSVDRSNEKLFF. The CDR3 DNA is TGTGCCAGCAGTGTAGACAGATCTAATGAAAAACTGTTTTTT.

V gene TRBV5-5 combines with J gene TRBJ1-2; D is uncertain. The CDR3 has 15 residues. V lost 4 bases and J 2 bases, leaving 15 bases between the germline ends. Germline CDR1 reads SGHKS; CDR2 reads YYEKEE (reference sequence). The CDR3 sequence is CASSLLLEANYGYTF. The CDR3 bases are TGTGCCAGCAGCCTCCTTTTGGAGGCCAACTATGGCTACACCTTC.

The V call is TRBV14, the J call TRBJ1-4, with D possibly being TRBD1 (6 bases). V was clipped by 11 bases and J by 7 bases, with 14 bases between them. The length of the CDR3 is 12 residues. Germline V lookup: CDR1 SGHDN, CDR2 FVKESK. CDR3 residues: CARLQGCEKLFF. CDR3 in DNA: TGTGCCCGGTTACAGGGTTGTGAAAAACTGTTTTTT.

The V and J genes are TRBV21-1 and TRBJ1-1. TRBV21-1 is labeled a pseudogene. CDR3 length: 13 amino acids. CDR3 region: CASSKPTGTEAFF. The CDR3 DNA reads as TGTGCCAGCAGCAAACCGACGGGCACTGAAGCTTTCTTT.

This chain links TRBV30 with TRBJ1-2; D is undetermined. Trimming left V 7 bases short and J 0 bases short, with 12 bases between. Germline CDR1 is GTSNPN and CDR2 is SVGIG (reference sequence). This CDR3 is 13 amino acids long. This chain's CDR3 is CAYAAYSNYGYTF. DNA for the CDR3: TGTGCCTACGCGGCATATTCTAACTATGGCTACACCTTC.

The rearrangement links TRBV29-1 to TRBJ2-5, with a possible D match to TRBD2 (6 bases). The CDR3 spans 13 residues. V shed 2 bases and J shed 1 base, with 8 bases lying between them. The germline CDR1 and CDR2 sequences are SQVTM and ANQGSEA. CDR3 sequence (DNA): TGCAGCGTTGAACTAGCGTCCCAAGAGACCCAGTACTTC. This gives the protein CSVELASQETQYF.

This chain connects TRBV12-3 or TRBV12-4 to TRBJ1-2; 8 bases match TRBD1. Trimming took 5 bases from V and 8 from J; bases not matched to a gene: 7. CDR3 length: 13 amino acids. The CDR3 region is CASSPRTGIGYTF. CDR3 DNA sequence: TGTGCCAGCAGTCCGCGGACAGGGATAGGCTACACCTTC.

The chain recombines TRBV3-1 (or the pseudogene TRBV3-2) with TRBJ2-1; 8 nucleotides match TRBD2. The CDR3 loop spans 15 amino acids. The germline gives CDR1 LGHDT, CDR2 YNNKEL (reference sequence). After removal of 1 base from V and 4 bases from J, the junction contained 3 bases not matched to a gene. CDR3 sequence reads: CASSQAASGYNEQFF. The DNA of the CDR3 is TGTGCCAGCAGCCAAGCCGCTAGCGGGTACAATGAGCAGTTCTTC.

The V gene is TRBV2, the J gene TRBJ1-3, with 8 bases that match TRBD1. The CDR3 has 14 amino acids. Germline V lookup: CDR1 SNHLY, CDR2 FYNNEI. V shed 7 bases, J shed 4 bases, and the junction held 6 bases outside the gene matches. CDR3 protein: CASKTGGDGNTIYF. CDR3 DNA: TGTGCCAGCAAAACAGGGGGGGACGGAAACACCATATATTTT.